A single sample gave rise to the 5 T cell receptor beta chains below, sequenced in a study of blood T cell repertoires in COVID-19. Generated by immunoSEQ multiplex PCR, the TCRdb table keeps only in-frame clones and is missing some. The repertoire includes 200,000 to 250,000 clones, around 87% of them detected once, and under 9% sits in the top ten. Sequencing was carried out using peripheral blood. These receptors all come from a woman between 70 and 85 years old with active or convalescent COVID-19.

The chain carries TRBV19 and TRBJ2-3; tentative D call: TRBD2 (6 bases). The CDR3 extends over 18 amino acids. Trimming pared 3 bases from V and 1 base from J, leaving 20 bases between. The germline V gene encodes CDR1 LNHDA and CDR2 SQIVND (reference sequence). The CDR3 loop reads CASSISLTSTSGTDTQYF. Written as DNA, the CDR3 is TGTGCCAGTAGTATCTCTCTGACTAGTACGTCTGGCACAGATACGCAGTATTTT.

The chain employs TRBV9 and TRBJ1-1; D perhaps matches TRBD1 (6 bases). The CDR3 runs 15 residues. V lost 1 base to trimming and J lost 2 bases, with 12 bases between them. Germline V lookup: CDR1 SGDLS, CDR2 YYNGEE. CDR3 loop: CASSVRDTDNTEAFF. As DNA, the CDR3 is TGTGCCAGCAGCGTAAGGGACACGGATAACACTGAAGCTTTCTTT.

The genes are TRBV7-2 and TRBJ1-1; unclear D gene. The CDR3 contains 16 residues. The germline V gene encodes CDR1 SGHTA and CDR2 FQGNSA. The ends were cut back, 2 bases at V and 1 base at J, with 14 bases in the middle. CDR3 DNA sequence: TGTGCCAGCAGCTTATGGAAGGAGGTAGGGAACACTGAAGCTTTCTTT. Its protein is CASSLWKEVGNTEAFF.

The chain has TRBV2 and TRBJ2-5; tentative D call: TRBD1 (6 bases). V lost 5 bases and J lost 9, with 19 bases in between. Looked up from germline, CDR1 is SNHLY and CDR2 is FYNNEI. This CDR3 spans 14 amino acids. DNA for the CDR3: TGTGCCAGCAGTACCGGACAGCTTCTAGGGGCCCAGTACTTC. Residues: CASSTGQLLGAQYF.

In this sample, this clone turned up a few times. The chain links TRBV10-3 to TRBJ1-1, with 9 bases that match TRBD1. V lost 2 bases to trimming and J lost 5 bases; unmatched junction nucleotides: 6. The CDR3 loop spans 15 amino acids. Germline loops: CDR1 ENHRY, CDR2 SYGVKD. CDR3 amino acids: CAISEQDRGGTEAFF. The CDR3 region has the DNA TGTGCCATCAGTGAGCAGGACAGGGGAGGGACTGAAGCTTTCTTT.